This T cell receptor (beta chain) was sequenced for a study of siplizumab effects on memory and regulatory T cells. Study results and caveats: Treg origin accounted for an average of roughly 70% of mappable alloreactive CD4+ clones with siplizumab and less than 30% in controls.

The CDR3 sequence is 14 residues long. The V gene lost 2 bases and the J gene lost 0 bases, with 7 bases spanning the gap. Germline V gene lookup returns CDR1 MGHRA and CDR2 YSYEKL. Produced via immunoSEQ multiplex PCR; TCRdb's table is partial and in-frame only. The data contain fewer than 70,000 clones, about 90% of them singletons. In regard to this clone: Antigen specificity is unknown.

The sequencing sample was made of Tregs sorted from blood. This chain links TRBV4-1 with TRBJ1-1; D not certain. The sequence was collected from a human donor in good health. Here the CDR3 DNA reads TGCGCCAGCAGCCAACTCCACATGAACACTGAAGCTTTCTTT. It encodes CASSQLHMNTEAFF.